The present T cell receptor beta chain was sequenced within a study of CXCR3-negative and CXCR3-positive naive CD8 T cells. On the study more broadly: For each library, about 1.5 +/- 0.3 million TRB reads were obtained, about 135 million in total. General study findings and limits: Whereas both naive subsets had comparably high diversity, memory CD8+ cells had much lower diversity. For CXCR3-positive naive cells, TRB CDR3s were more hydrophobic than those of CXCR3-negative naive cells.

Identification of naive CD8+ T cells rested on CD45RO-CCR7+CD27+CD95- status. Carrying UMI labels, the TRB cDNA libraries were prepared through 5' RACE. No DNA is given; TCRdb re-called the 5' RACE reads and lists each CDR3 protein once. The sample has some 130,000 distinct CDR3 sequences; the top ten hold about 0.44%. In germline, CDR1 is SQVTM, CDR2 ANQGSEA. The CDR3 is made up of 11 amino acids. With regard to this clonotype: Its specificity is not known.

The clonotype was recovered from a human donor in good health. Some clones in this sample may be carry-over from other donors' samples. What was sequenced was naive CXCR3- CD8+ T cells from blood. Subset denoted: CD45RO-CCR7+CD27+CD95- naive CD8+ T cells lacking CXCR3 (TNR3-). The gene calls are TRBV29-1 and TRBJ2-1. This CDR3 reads CSVVPYNEQFF.